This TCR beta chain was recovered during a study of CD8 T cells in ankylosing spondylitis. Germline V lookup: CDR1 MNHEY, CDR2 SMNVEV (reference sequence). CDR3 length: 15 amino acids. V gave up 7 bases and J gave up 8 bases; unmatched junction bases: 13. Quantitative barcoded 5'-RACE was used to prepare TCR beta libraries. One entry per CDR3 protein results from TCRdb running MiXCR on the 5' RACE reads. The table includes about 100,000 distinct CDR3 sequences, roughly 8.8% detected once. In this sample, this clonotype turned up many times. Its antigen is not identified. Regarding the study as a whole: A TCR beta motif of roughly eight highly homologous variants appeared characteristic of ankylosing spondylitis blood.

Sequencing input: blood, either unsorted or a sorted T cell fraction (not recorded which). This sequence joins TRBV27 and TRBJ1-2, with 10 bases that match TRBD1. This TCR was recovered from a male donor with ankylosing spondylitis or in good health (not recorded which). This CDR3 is CASTIGLGQGNGYTF. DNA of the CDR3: TGTGCCAGCACTATAGGCTTGGGACAGGGGAACGGCTACACCTTC.